This TCR beta chain comes out of a study of blood T cell repertoires in COVID-19. Study information: COVID-19 samples collected from the United States, Italy and Spain covered acute and convalescent phases. T cells, B-cell-depleted T cells, or PBMCs supplied cDNA or gDNA.

The count of this clone is one. Authors' methods: Amplified reference gene primers provided the basis for estimating nucleated cell counts. Sequenced by immunoSEQ multiplex PCR; TCRdb stores in-frame clones only, minus some. The DNA gave D and trimming, while V, J and clone size come from that table. The profile shows around 120,000 clones, about 70% of them singletons. Per germline, CDR1 SGHNT and CDR2 YENEEA. Unmatched junction bases numbered 7, after V lost 4 bases and J lost 10 bases. The length of the CDR3 is 13 residues. Sequencing was done on a sample of peripheral blood. This chain connects TRBV11-3 to TRBJ2-1; TRBD1 aligns across 7 bases. The clonotype comes from a woman between 65 and 79 years old with acute or convalescent COVID-19. CDR3 sequence (DNA): TGTGCCAGCAGCTCCAATAACAGGGGCGAGCAGTTCTTC. Translated: CASSSNNRGEQFF.